This T cell receptor beta chain was identified in a study of blood T cell repertoires in COVID-19. At the level of the study: Some COVID-19 samples were acute and others convalescent; all came from the United States, Italy and Spain. PBMCs, B-cell-depleted T cells, or T cells were the source of the cDNA or gDNA that made up the material.

The CDR3 is 14 residues long. The germline gives CDR1 DFQATT, CDR2 SNEGSKA (reference sequence). The germline V and J ends were trimmed by 3 bases and 0 bases, with 11 bases remaining between them. Under the authors' procedure: Reference gene primers were amplified, and this amplification served to estimate nucleated cell counts. TCRdb keeps only in-frame clones here, not all; method: immunoSEQ multiplex PCR. The V and J calls and clone size were taken over from that table, and D and trimming were inferred from the DNA. The sample has fewer than 350,000 clones, approximately 81% seen once; the top ten hold just under 3%.

This receptor was obtained from a woman aged 55 to 70 with active or convalescent COVID-19. The specimen was peripheral blood. This sequence joins TRBV20-1 and TRBJ1-1, with D tentatively TRBD1 (5 bases). The CDR3 DNA is TGCAGTGCTAGTAGGCCAGGGATGAACACTGAAGCTTTCTTT. Its translation is CSASRPGMNTEAFF.